The present T cell receptor (beta chain) was sequenced within a study of blood T cells in healthy people across ages. Study-wide points: Among T cells, TCR beta diversity per million cells dropped roughly linearly as age rose.

Each donor's blood draw was around 9.1 milliliters of peripheral blood. Isolation yielded PBMCs, at least 7 million per sample, in every case. The second PCR ran about 6 to 11 cycles with a sample-barcoded 5' primer and J-beta primers. Every molecule of cDNA carried a tag from a template-switch adaptor with 12 random nucleotides. TCRdb passed the 5' RACE reads through MiXCR, listing each CDR3 protein once. The table lists 700,000 to 800,000 distinct CDR3 sequences, approximately 39% of them singletons. Note on this clonotype: Its antigen remains unknown.

Germline assignment: CDR1 DFQATT and CDR2 SNEGSKA (reference sequence). The V gene lost 5 bases and the J gene lost 2 bases, with 16 bases spanning the gap. The CDR3 covers 14 residues. Material for sequencing was blood. The source of this sequence is a woman aged 60-70 years in good health. V and J are TRBV20-1 and TRBJ2-7, with D possibly being TRBD2 (5 bases). For the CDR3, the DNA is TGCAGTGCTGCCTATAGCGCAACCACCTACGAGCAGTACTTC. Translated, it gives CSAAYSATTYEQYF.